Below, one T cell receptor (beta chain) is given with its context. This record belongs to a study of technical replicates of blood from several donors. CDR3 size: 15 residues. Germline V lookup: CDR1 SGHAT, CDR2 FQNNGV. Trimming cost V 3 bases and J 2 bases; bases outside gene matches: 3. Here immunoSEQ multiplex PCR was the method, and the copy in TCRdb shows in-frame clones only, minus some. The sample contains 66,000 or so clones, about 96% of which appear only once. V usage is TRBV11-2 and J usage is TRBJ2-3, with TRBD2 matching over 9 bases. The sample taken for sequencing was T cells isolated from PBMCs. The sequence came from a human donor in good health. CDR3 nucleotides: TGTGCCAGCAGCTTTAGCGGGAGTGTCACAGATACGCAGTATTTT. Amino acids: CASSFSGSVTDTQYF.